This entry lists 20 T cell receptor beta chains sequenced from one sample in a study of shared clonotypes between healthy human individuals. Some clones are missing from TCRdb's copy, which holds only in-frame ones; the method was immunoSEQ multiplex PCR. The sample consists of about 300,000 clones, around 67% of them appearing once. Sequenced: memory CD4+ T cells sorted from blood. Subset denoted: CD45RA-negative fraction. These receptor sequences come from a man aged 30 to 45 in good health.

There are a few counts of this clone. The rearrangement joins TRBV5-1 to TRBJ2-2, with 9 bases aligning to TRBD1. This CDR3 region has 17 residues. After removal of 4 bases from V and 7 bases from J, the junction contained 14 bases not matched to a gene. Per germline, CDR1 SGHRS and CDR2 YFSETQ. The CDR3 here is CASSLQPGQGPNGELFF. CDR3 DNA: TGCGCCAGCAGCCTCCAACCGGGACAGGGTCCTAACGGGGAGCTGTTTTTT.

To note about this clone: The same CDR3 arises from other DNA sequences in this sample as well. CDR3 loop: CASSERDYEQYF. In DNA form, the CDR3 reads TGTGCCAGCAGTGAAAGAGACTACGAGCAGTACTTC. The chain couples TRBV2 to TRBJ2-7; D gene unclear. V lost 2 bases to trimming and J lost 3 bases, with 5 bases between them. The CDR3 spans 12 residues. Germline V lookup: CDR1 SNHLY, CDR2 FYNNEI.

This clone was recorded a few times. This chain uses TRBV7-8 with TRBJ2-2, with 11 bases lining up with TRBD2. The J segment lost 6 bases and the V segment lost 8 bases, leaving 14 bases of the junction unmatched. There are 17 residues in the CDR3. CDR1 and CDR2 from the germline V gene are SGHVS and FQNEAQ. The CDR3 nucleotides read TGTGCCAGCCGCGAACTAGCGGGAGTTAATACTCCCGGGGAGCTGTTTTTT. Amino acid sequence: CASRELAGVNTPGELFF.

This chain uses TRBV6-6 with TRBJ1-2; no definite D call. The ends were cut back, 6 bases at V and 2 bases at J, with 7 bases in the middle. The germline CDR1 and CDR2 sequences are MNHNY and SVGAGI (reference sequence). This CDR3 spans 12 amino acids. The CDR3 here is CASSGENYGYTF. Here the CDR3 DNA reads TGTGCCAGCAGCGGGGAGAACTATGGCTACACCTTC.

V and J are TRBV27 and TRBJ2-1; D remains ambiguous. The germline gives CDR1 MNHEY, CDR2 SMNVEV (reference sequence). The CDR3 covers 15 residues. V lost 4 bases, J lost 7 bases, and 17 bases lay in between. The CDR3 DNA reads as TGTGCCAGCAGTTACTCATCGACTCTTCCAAATGAGCAGTTCTTC. It is translated as CASSYSSTLPNEQFF.

The chain carries TRBV11-2 and TRBJ1-3; no firm D call. CDR1 is SGHAT and CDR2 is FQNNGV in the germline V gene. Trimming left V 1 base short and J 8 bases short, with 6 bases between. The CDR3 loop spans 12 amino acids. The CDR3 is CASSLGGDTIYF. CDR3 DNA sequence: TGTGCCAGCAGCTTAGGTGGGGACACCATATATTTT. Complete variable domain (other parts from reference TRBV11-2 and TRBJ1-3): EAGVAQSPRYKIIEKRQSVAFWCNPISGHATLYWYQQILGQGPKLLIQFQNNGVVDDSQLPKDRFSAERLKGVDSTLKIQPAKLEDSAVYLCASSLGGDTIYFGEGSWLTVV.

On this clone: This CDR3 is also generated by other DNA sequences in the sample. The chain couples TRBV2 to TRBJ2-5; D possibly corresponds to TRBD2 (5 bases). Trimming took 6 bases from V and 5 from J, leaving 7 bases between them. The CDR3 has 11 amino acids. Germline assignment: CDR1 SNHLY and CDR2 FYNNEI. The CDR3 DNA reads as TGTGCCAGCAGGGGCGGGGAGACCCAGTACTTC. This encodes CASRGGETQYF.

This chain connects TRBV7-9 to TRBJ2-1; 11 positions agree with TRBD2. V trimming: 4 bases; J trimming: 3 bases; junction bases outside the gene matches: 5. The CDR3 is 16 residues long. Per the germline V gene, CDR1 is SEHNR and CDR2 is FQNEAQ (reference sequence). Here the CDR3 reads CASSSRLAGNYNEQFF. DNA of the CDR3: TGTGCCAGCAGCTCTCGACTAGCGGGAAACTACAATGAGCAGTTCTTC.

The chain combines TRBV4-3 with TRBJ2-1; 8 nucleotides line up with TRBD2. Germline assignment: CDR1 LGHNA and CDR2 YSLEER. The V gene end was trimmed by 5 bases and the J gene end by 9 bases; junction bases not matched to a gene: 9. The CDR3 extends over 14 amino acids. For the CDR3, the DNA is TGCGCCAGCAGCTATCGGGAGGGCCTGGGTGAGCAGTTCTTC. It specifies CASSYREGLGEQFF.

The chain couples TRBV7-2 to TRBJ2-3; D ambiguous. This CDR3 has 13 amino acids. The germline V gene encodes CDR1 SGHTA and CDR2 FQGNSA. V lost 6 bases and J 0 bases, leaving 7 bases between the germline ends. The CDR3 DNA sequence: TGTGCCAGCAGGCGAGCGAGCACAGATACGCAGTATTTT. Translation: CASRRASTDTQYF.

The rearrangement links TRBV5-1 to TRBJ2-3, with D unclear. The CDR3 has 15 amino acids. Trimming cost V 4 bases and J 0 bases, with 12 bases left between them. CDR1 is SGHRS, CDR2 YFSETQ, per germline. The CDR3 reads CASSVVPVSTDTQYF. The CDR3 bases are TGCGCCAGCAGCGTCGTCCCGGTTAGCACAGATACGCAGTATTTT.

With regard to this clone: The same CDR3 can be traced to other DNA sequences in this sample. The chain has TRBV18 and TRBJ2-7; 7 nucleotides match TRBD1. Losses at the gene ends were 3 bases for V and 4 bases for J; bases not matched to a gene: 0. The CDR3 runs to 12 residues. Germline CDR1 KGHSH, CDR2 LQKENI. The CDR3 DNA is TGTGCCAGCTCACCGGACAGGTACGAGCAGTACTTC. Protein product: CASSPDRYEQYF. The full variable domain, in which reference TRBV18 and TRBJ2-7 provide the parts outside the CDR3, is NAGVMQNPRHLVRRRGQEARLRCSPMKGHSHVYWYRQLPEEGLKFMVYLQKENIIDESGMPKERFSAEFPKEGPSILRIQQVVRGDSAAYFCASSPDRYEQYFGPGTRLTVT.

The chain uses TRBV5-1 and TRBJ1-1; D gene ambiguous. V gave up 8 bases and J gave up 7 bases, with 18 bases separating them. The CDR3 has 13 amino acids. Per the germline V gene, CDR1 is SGHRS and CDR2 is YFSETQ. The CDR3 nucleotides are TGCGCCAGTTCACAGAGATCGGGAGGTGAAGCTTTCTTT. It translates to CASSQRSGGEAFF.

The V and J genes are TRBV5-1 and TRBJ2-1; 11 nucleotides line up with TRBD2. The CDR3 is 16 residues long. V shed 4 bases, J shed 5 bases, and the junction held 8 bases outside the gene matches. CDR1 is SGHRS and CDR2 is YFSETQ in the germline V gene. The CDR3 DNA follows: TGCGCCAGCAGCCCCGTAGCGGGAGGGGATAACAATGAGCAGTTCTTC. Amino acids: CASSPVAGGDNNEQFF.

The chain joins TRBV5-5 to TRBJ2-5; D perhaps matches TRBD1 (6 bases). This CDR3 has 18 amino acids. CDR1 and CDR2 from the germline V gene are SGHKS and YYEKEE (reference sequence). The ends were cut back, 10 bases at V and 4 bases at J, with 32 bases in the middle. The CDR3 DNA sequence: TGTGCCTGCAAGGACGGTACAGGGAGCGTGCCAGTGAGAGAGACCCAGTACTTC. This gives the protein CACKDGTGSVPVRETQYF. The whole variable domain, remainder taken from reference TRBV5-5 and TRBJ2-5, is DAGVTQSPTHLIKTRGQQVTLRCSPISGHKSVSWYQQVLGQGPQFIFQYYEKEERGRGNFPDRFSARQFPNYSSELNVNALLLGDSALYLCACKDGTGSVPVRETQYFGPGTRLLVL.

The rearrangement links TRBV7-2 to TRBJ2-7; no clear D. The CDR3 runs to 15 residues. V lost 1 base to trimming and J lost 2 bases, with 12 bases between them. CDR1 SGHTA and CDR2 FQGNSA come from the germline V gene. The CDR3 nucleotides are TGTGCCAGCAGCTTAGTATTCGGAAACGCCTACGAGCAGTACTTC. Residues: CASSLVFGNAYEQYF.

This clone came up many times. The rearrangement links TRBV2 to TRBJ2-5; D possibly corresponds to TRBD2 (6 bases). CDR1 is SNHLY, CDR2 FYNNEI, per germline. The CDR3 is made up of 14 amino acids. The V end was cut by 7 bases, the J end by 6 bases, with 18 bases between. The DNA for the CDR3 is TGTGCCAGCAAAGTCCGGGAGTCCCCACAGACCCAGTACTTC. Protein product: CASKVRESPQTQYF.

The chain has TRBV2 and TRBJ2-1, with 7 bases lining up with TRBD2. The CDR3 totals 12 residues. Germline CDR1 is SNHLY and CDR2 is FYNNEI. V trimming: 10 bases; J trimming: 12 bases; junction bases outside the gene matches: 12. CDR3 bases: TGTGCCACCAAATCTCTGGCTAGCGGGCAGTTCTTC. Amino acids: CATKSLASGQFF.

Comment on this clone: Other DNA sequences from this sample encode an identical CDR3 as well. V and J are TRBV6-1 and TRBJ2-7, with D tentatively TRBD2 (6 bases). Trimming left V 2 bases short and J 1 base short, with 9 bases between. The CDR3 covers 14 residues. Germline V gene lookup returns CDR1 MNHNS and CDR2 SASEGT. The CDR3 here is CASSESGLSYEQYF. CDR3 in DNA: TGTGCCAGCAGTGAATCTGGACTATCCTACGAGCAGTACTTC.

The rearrangement uses TRBV6-4 and TRBJ1-1; D not certain. Germline V lookup: CDR1 MRHNA, CDR2 SNTAGT. The length of the CDR3 is 14 residues. V was clipped by 6 bases and J by 1 base, with 12 bases between them. The DNA for the CDR3 is TGTGCCAGCAGCGCCACAGTTCAGAACACTGAAGCTTTCTTT. As protein: CASSATVQNTEAFF.